Described below is a single TCR beta chain sequence and its context. Clones were read by immunoSEQ multiplex PCR, and TCRdb kept only the in-frame ones, dropping some. Seen here are about 15,000 clones, about 29% observed once, and the top ten hold 3% to 4%. The sample comes from a study of graft-versus-host responses after intestinal transplantation. Whole-study context: The recipients all started with anti-thymocyte globulin induction and then took tacrolimus and steroids for about three years.

Sequencing used alloreactive CD4+ T cells from a mixed lymphocyte reaction culture, obtained before intestinal transplant. As to subset: CFSE-low proliferating T cells sorted from roughly 6-day pre-transplant mixed lymphocyte reaction (GvH or HvG direction). The TCR comes from a human patient who received an intestinal transplant.

CDR3 DNA sequence: TGTGCCAGCAGTTTCCGGACAGGTCGGGGGAACTATGGCTACACCTTC. Residues: CASSFRTGRGNYGYTF. This rearrangement joins TRBV27 to TRBJ1-2; TRBD1 agrees at 7 bases. V trimming: 3 bases; J trimming: 2 bases; junction bases outside the gene matches: 9. The germline gives CDR1 MNHEY, CDR2 SMNVEV (reference sequence). The length of the CDR3 is 16 residues.